This T cell receptor (beta chain) originates from a study of a mutant IDH1 vaccine in newly diagnosed glioma. Looking at the study overall: Eight vaccinations reached patients in weeks 1, 3, 5, 7, 11, 15, 19 and 23. The treated population exhibited a male proportion of about 62%, a female proportion of roughly 40%, and a mean age of about 40 years.

The CDR3 runs 15 residues. Trimming shortened V by 3 bases and J by 11 bases, and 19 bases separated the two germline ends. Germline V gene lookup returns CDR1 MDHEN and CDR2 SYDVKM. In regard to this clone: As yet, its antigen is unknown.

Whole-study findings and limits: There seemed to be no relation between pseudoprogression and changes in top peripheral T cell clonotypes.

The time point is: week 23, last vaccination. Every vaccination contained 300 ug of the mutant IDH1 20-mer peptide and was paired with topical imiquimod. Astrocytomas that were new, WHO grade 3 or 4, IDH1-mutant and ATRX-lost were present in the donors. Data came from immunoSEQ multiplex PCR; TCRdb stores just in-frame clones and leaves some out. The sample lists roughly 74,000 clones; roughly 85% were seen once. The chain combines TRBV28 with TRBJ1-4; D gene uncertain. The input for sequencing was PBMCs, taken from a glioma patient whose treatment included an IDH1 peptide vaccine. This sequence originates from a man aged 25-40 years with glioma. Some clones in this sample may be carry-over from other donors' samples. CDR3 in amino acids: CASSFLAAKKRKLFF. The DNA of the CDR3 is TGTGCCAGCAGTTTTCTGGCAGCAAAAAAGAGGAAACTGTTTTTT.